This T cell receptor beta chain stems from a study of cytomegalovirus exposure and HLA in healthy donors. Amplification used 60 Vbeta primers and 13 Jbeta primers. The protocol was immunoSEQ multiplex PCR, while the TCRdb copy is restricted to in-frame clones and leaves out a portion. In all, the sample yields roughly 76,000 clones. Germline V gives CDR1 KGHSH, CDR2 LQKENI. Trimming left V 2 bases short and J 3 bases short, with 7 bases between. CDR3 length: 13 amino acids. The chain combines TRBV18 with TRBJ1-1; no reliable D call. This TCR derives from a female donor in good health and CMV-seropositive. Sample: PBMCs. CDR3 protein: CASSPNRDTEAFF. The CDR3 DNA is TGTGCCAGCTCACCAAATCGAGACACTGAAGCTTTCTTT.